One sample yielded the 25 T cell receptor beta chains listed below, sequenced in a study of blood T cell repertoires in COVID-19 (dated by TCRdb to 2020 to 2021). Library construction relied on the immunoSEQ multiplex PCR assay. TCRdb provides this immuneACCESS table in a form limited to in-frame rearrangements. Some clones are lacking; in checked studies, under half of them reflect an unresolved V gene, and why the rest are absent is not known. The table for this sample lists 200,000 to 300,000 clones; about nine tenths of them were counted only once. The top ten clonotypes cover about 0.79% of the sample. The sequencing input was peripheral blood. The receptors originated from a man between 25 and 39 years old with COVID-19, enrolled during active disease.

The chain uses TRBV19 and TRBJ2-7, with TRBD1 as a possible D gene (5 bases). Deletions cut 3 bases from V and 3 bases from J, with 12 bases between. This CDR3 is built from 14 residues. Germline V CDR1 and CDR2: LNHDA, SQIVND (reference sequence). The CDR3 DNA sequence: TGTGCCAGTAGTATTTCAGGGTCTGGCTACGAGCAGTACTTC. Translation: CASSISGSGYEQYF.

The J gene is TRBJ1-1, the V gene TRBV29-1, with 7 bases aligning to TRBD1. V lost 6 bases and J lost 1; bases outside the gene matches: 5. The CDR3 extends over 13 amino acids. The V gene's germline CDR1 is SQVTM and CDR2 ANQGSEA. CDR3 nucleotides: TGCAGCGTGACAGGGAAAAGGAACACTGAAGCTTTCTTT. Translated, it gives CSVTGKRNTEAFF.

This chain links TRBV2 with TRBJ1-4, with 7 positions matching TRBD1. CDR1 is SNHLY, CDR2 FYNNEI, per germline. V trimming: 3 bases; J trimming: 7 bases; junction bases outside the gene matches: 5. The CDR3 is 14 amino acids. In DNA, the CDR3 is TGTGCCAGCAGTGATCGCCAGGGGGTTGAAAAACTGTTTTTT. This codes for CASSDRQGVEKLFF.

V usage is TRBV19 and J usage is TRBJ1-1, with 10 positions matching TRBD1. The germline V gene has CDR1 LNHDA and CDR2 SQIVND (reference sequence). With 4 bases clipped from V and 4 bases from J, the junction kept 9 bases outside the gene matches. The CDR3 length is 16 residues. The CDR3 DNA sequence: TGTGCCAGTAGTAGGCGGGGACAGGGGTTGTTCACTGAAGCTTTCTTT. Residues: CASSRRGQGLFTEAFF.

The V and J genes are TRBV5-4 and TRBJ1-2; 9 bases are shared with TRBD1. In germline, CDR1 is SGHNT, CDR2 YYREEE (reference sequence). Trimming cost V 5 bases and J 8 bases; bases outside gene matches: 13. This CDR3 contains 15 residues. The CDR3 is CASRLMGQGLVGYTF. For the CDR3, the DNA is TGTGCCAGCAGGTTGATGGGACAGGGTTTAGTAGGCTACACCTTC. The whole variable domain, filled in from reference TRBV5-4 and TRBJ1-2, reads ETGVTQSPTHLIKTRGQQVTLRCSSQSGHNTVSWYQQALGQGPQFIFQYYREEENGRGNFPPRFSGLQFPNYSSELNVNALELDDSALYLCASRLMGQGLVGYTFGSGTRLTVV.

The DNA of the CDR3 is TGCGCCAGCAGCTCGGACAGGATGAACACCGGGGAGCTGTTTTTT. Translated: CASSSDRMNTGELFF. The gene calls are TRBV5-1 and TRBJ2-2; 7 positions match TRBD1. Trimming cost V 3 bases and J 1 base; bases outside gene matches: 3. Germline loops: CDR1 SGHRS, CDR2 YFSETQ. The length of the CDR3 is 15 residues.

The chain combines TRBV19 with TRBJ1-1, with D possibly TRBD1 on 6 matching bases. This CDR3 spans 15 amino acids. V lost 0 bases, J lost 1 base, and 9 bases lay in between. Germline loops: CDR1 LNHDA, CDR2 SQIVND (reference sequence). The CDR3 region is CASSIDTGRNTEAFF. The CDR3 nucleotides are TGTGCCAGTAGTATAGATACAGGGAGGAACACTGAAGCTTTCTTT.

The V gene is TRBV9, the J gene TRBJ2-7; D possibly corresponds to TRBD2 (5 bases). The CDR3 has 13 residues. Germline CDR1 reads SGDLS; CDR2 reads YYNGEE. V was shortened by 2 bases and J by 7 bases, with 13 bases between the two germline ends. The CDR3 DNA reads as TGTGCCAGCAGCGTCGAGGTCTCGGGGGAGCAGTACTTC. This gives the protein CASSVEVSGEQYF.

This chain connects TRBV3-1 (or the pseudogene TRBV3-2) to TRBJ2-3, with 10 bases lining up with TRBD2. The germline V gene has CDR1 LGHDT and CDR2 YNNKEL (reference sequence). CDR3 length: 17 amino acids. The J segment lost 1 base and the V segment lost 2 bases, leaving 6 bases of the junction unmatched. CDR3 DNA sequence: TGTGCCAGCAGCCAACTTAGCGGGGGGAGGGGCACAGATACGCAGTATTTT. This sequence encodes CASSQLSGGRGTDTQYF.

The rearrangement uses TRBV3-1 (or the pseudogene TRBV3-2) and TRBJ2-1, with 12 bases that match TRBD2. This CDR3 comprises 17 residues. Germline CDR1 reads LGHDT; CDR2 reads YNNKEL (reference sequence). The ends lost 4 bases at V and 5 bases at J; junction bases unmatched: 9. The CDR3 region is CASSPTSGGEDNNEQFF. Written as DNA, the CDR3 is TGTGCCAGCAGCCCGACTAGCGGGGGCGAAGATAACAATGAGCAGTTCTTC.

CDR3 protein: CASSPRGTSLKAGELFF. For the CDR3, the DNA is TGTGCCAGCAGCCCACGAGGGACTAGTCTAAAAGCCGGGGAGCTGTTTTTT. This chain joins TRBV9 and TRBJ2-2, with 8 bases lining up with TRBD2. The J segment lost 6 bases and the V segment lost 4 bases, leaving 14 bases of the junction unmatched. In germline, CDR1 is SGDLS, CDR2 YYNGEE. This CDR3 region has 17 residues.

This clone appeared a few times. The V call is TRBV19, the J call TRBJ1-2; D perhaps matches TRBD1 (5 bases). The CDR3 extends over 14 amino acids. V gave up 6 bases and J gave up 4 bases, with 15 bases separating them. Germline V CDR1 and CDR2: LNHDA, SQIVND (reference sequence). The CDR3 spells CASSLDPRGYGYTF. DNA for the CDR3: TGTGCCAGTAGCCTGGATCCTAGGGGCTATGGCTACACCTTC.

This chain links TRBV13 with TRBJ2-7, with 7 nucleotides matching TRBD2. V trimming: 5 bases; J trimming: 1 base; junction bases outside the gene matches: 11. This CDR3 region has 16 residues. Per germline, CDR1 PRHDT and CDR2 FYEKMQ (reference sequence). CDR3 sequence: CASSLRGLLNSYEQYF. Here the CDR3 DNA reads TGTGCCAGCAGCCTTAGGGGACTATTAAATTCCTACGAGCAGTACTTC.

This sequence joins TRBV6-5 and TRBJ1-2, with 7 positions matching TRBD1. Trimming cost V 10 bases and J 5 bases; bases outside gene matches: 7. Germline V gene lookup returns CDR1 MNHEY and CDR2 SVGAGI. The CDR3 is made up of 12 amino acids. The CDR3 region has the DNA TGTGCCATGGGACAGAATGTGTATGGCTACACCTTC. It specifies CAMGQNVYGYTF.

The gene calls are TRBV30 and TRBJ1-2; D gene ambiguous. V lost 5 bases to trimming and J lost 2 bases, with 12 bases between them. Germline values: CDR1 GTSNPN, CDR2 SVGIG (reference sequence). This CDR3 has 13 residues. The CDR3 sequence: CAWLSTQNYGYTF. The CDR3 DNA sequence: TGTGCCTGGCTCTCGACTCAGAACTATGGCTACACCTTC.

This chain connects TRBV12-5 to TRBJ1-4; D is unresolved. The CDR3 has 14 amino acids. The V and J ends lost 1 base and 8 bases respectively, with 11 bases between them. Germline V CDR1 and CDR2: LGHNT, FRNRAP. The CDR3 spells CASGLGPLGEKLFF. In DNA, the CDR3 is TGTGCTAGTGGTTTGGGACCACTAGGGGAAAAACTGTTTTTT.

The gene calls are TRBV4-2 and TRBJ2-7, with TRBD1 matching over 8 bases. Germline V gene lookup returns CDR1 LGHNA and CDR2 YNFKEQ. With V trimmed by 1 base and J by 5 bases, 7 bases remained unmatched. This CDR3 is 15 amino acids long. The CDR3: CASSQAGQGSDEQYF. CDR3 nucleotides: TGTGCCAGCAGCCAAGCCGGACAGGGTAGCGACGAGCAGTACTTC.

The V call is TRBV5-1, the J call TRBJ1-1; D is unresolved. Germline lookup yields CDR1 SGHRS and CDR2 YFSETQ. The V gene lost 2 bases and the J gene lost 8 bases, with 7 bases spanning the gap. The CDR3 consists of 11 residues. DNA for the CDR3: TGCGCCAGCAGCTTTGAGGAGGAAGCTTTCTTT. This codes for CASSFEEEAFF.

V and J are TRBV13 and TRBJ2-1; 10 positions agree with TRBD2. CDR1 and CDR2 from the germline V gene are PRHDT and FYEKMQ (reference sequence). V trimming: 5 bases; J trimming: 9 bases; junction bases outside the gene matches: 13. This CDR3 has 16 residues. The chain's CDR3 is CASSPEVQRGGGEQFF. As DNA, the CDR3 is TGTGCCAGCAGCCCCGAGGTCCAGCGGGGGGGCGGTGAGCAGTTCTTC.

V gene TRBV5-1 combines with J gene TRBJ1-2, with TRBD1 matching over 11 bases. Losses at the gene ends were 0 bases for V and 6 bases for J; bases not matched to a gene: 1. Germline CDR1 is SGHRS and CDR2 is YFSETQ. This CDR3 contains 14 residues. CDR3 sequence: CASSLGTGGNGYTF. CDR3 nucleotide sequence: TGCGCCAGCAGCTTGGGGACAGGGGGCAATGGCTACACCTTC.

The chain recombines TRBV12-3 or TRBV12-4 with TRBJ2-5; TRBD1 agrees at 8 bases. This CDR3 has 12 residues. J lost 5 bases, V lost 8 bases, and 4 bases had no gene match. The CDR3 protein is CASRTGWETQYF. The CDR3 DNA follows: TGTGCCAGCCGGACAGGGTGGGAGACCCAGTACTTC.

The chain has TRBV19 and TRBJ1-5, with TRBD1 as a possible D gene (6 bases). The CDR3 is made up of 16 amino acids. The germline V gene has CDR1 LNHDA and CDR2 SQIVND (reference sequence). With 6 bases removed from V and 3 bases from J, the gap between germline ends came to 18 bases. The CDR3 protein is CASRNPKDSPNQPQHF. The CDR3 DNA is TGTGCCAGTAGAAACCCAAAGGACAGCCCCAATCAGCCCCAGCATTTT.

The count of this clone is one. This chain uses TRBV5-5 with TRBJ2-2, with 8 bases aligning to TRBD1. V lost 5 bases and J lost 2; bases outside the gene matches: 2. CDR1 and CDR2 (germline): SGHKS, YYEKEE (reference sequence). The CDR3 has 14 amino acids. The CDR3 coding sequence is TGTGCCAGCAGAGGGACAGGAAACACCGGGGAGCTGTTTTTT. It encodes CASRGTGNTGELFF.

The V gene is TRBV6-2 or TRBV6-3, the J gene TRBJ1-1; a weak D match, TRBD1 (6 bases). Germline assignment: CDR1 MNHEY and CDR2 SVGEGT. V was trimmed by 5 bases and J by 1 base, leaving 11 bases between them. This CDR3 region has 14 residues. CDR3 sequence: CASSPGASNTEAFF. The CDR3 DNA is TGTGCCAGCAGTCCAGGGGCGTCGAACACTGAAGCTTTCTTT.

The chain has TRBV30 and TRBJ1-1, with D uncertain. Trimming removed 0 bases at V and 4 bases at J, with 12 bases between. Germline CDR1 and CDR2: GTSNPN and SVGIG (reference sequence). The CDR3 sequence is 14 residues long. DNA for the CDR3: TGTGCCTGGAGTGTTAAGCGGGTCGGCACTGAAGCTTTCTTT. This codes for CAWSVKRVGTEAFF.